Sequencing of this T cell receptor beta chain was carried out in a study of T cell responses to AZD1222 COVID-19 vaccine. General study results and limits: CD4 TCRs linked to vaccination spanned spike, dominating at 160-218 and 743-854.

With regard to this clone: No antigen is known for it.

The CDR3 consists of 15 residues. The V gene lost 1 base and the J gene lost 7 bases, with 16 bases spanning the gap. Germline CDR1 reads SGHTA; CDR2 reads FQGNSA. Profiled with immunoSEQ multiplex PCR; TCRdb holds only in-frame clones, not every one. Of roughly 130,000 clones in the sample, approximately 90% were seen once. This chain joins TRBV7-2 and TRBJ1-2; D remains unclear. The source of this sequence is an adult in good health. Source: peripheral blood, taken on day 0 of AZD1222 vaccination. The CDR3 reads CASSLEAKVPSGYTF. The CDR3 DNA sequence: TGTGCCAGCAGCTTAGAGGCGAAAGTACCTAGTGGCTACACCTTC.